The 20 T cell receptor beta chains below were found in one sample sequenced in a study of blood T cells in healthy people across ages. A second 7 to 11 cycle PCR used barcoded and J-beta primers. TCRdb re-analysed the 5' RACE reads in MiXCR, keeping a single row per CDR3 protein. Here the sample spans about 720,000 distinct CDR3 sequences, approximately 22% being singletons. Sequencing used blood. The receptors here all came from a man aged 65 to 79 in good health.

This clonotype was picked up a small number of times. This chain links TRBV5-1 with TRBJ2-5, with TRBD2 matching 9 bases. This CDR3 is built from 16 residues. Germline V gene sequence: CDR1 SGHRS, CDR2 YFSETQ. Trimming took 0 bases from V and 4 from J; bases not matched to a gene: 7. The CDR3 sequence is CASSLAVAGVGETQYF. In DNA form, the CDR3 reads TGCGCCAGCAGCTTGGCCGTAGCGGGAGTCGGAGAGACCCAGTACTTC.

The chain combines TRBV6-5 with TRBJ2-5, with 8 bases lining up with TRBD1. Germline V gene data show CDR1 as MNHEY and CDR2 as SVGAGI. The ends lost 6 bases at V and 12 bases at J; junction bases unmatched: 6. The CDR3 consists of 11 residues. The CDR3 here is CASRRQGREYF. The CDR3 DNA reads TGTGCCAGCAGAAGACAGGGGCGCGAGTACTTC.

This clonotype has a handful of counts. V gene TRBV12-3 or TRBV12-4 combines with J gene TRBJ1-5; no clear D gene. The CDR3 contains 14 residues. Trimming pared 4 bases from V and 7 bases from J, leaving 14 bases between. The CDR3 sequence: CASSSALGMQPQHF. DNA for the CDR3: TGTGCCAGCAGTTCCGCGCTGGGAATGCAGCCCCAGCATTTT.

The chain couples TRBV6-5 to TRBJ1-3; D not certain. Trimming shortened V by 0 bases and J by 4 bases, and 4 bases separated the two germline ends. The CDR3 has 13 residues. Germline assignment: CDR1 MNHEY and CDR2 SVGAGI. The DNA for the CDR3 is TGTGCCAGCAGTTACTCTCCGGGAAACACCATATATTTT. Its translation is CASSYSPGNTIYF.

For this clonotype: An end of the junction does not agree with germline; a read error may underlie this. The chain carries TRBV5-1 and TRBJ2-5; TRBD1 agrees at 10 bases. The CDR3 length is 14 residues. Germline loops: CDR1 SGHRS, CDR2 YFSETQ. CDR3 in amino acids: CASFLDRGKETRYF. The CDR3 DNA reads as TGCGCCAGCTTTCTGGACAGGGGGAAAGAGACCCGGTACTTC.

This clonotype came up a few times. The chain has TRBV20-1 and TRBJ2-3; tentative D call: TRBD2 (7 bases). There are 17 residues in the CDR3. The ends were cut back, 3 bases at V and 4 bases at J, with 23 bases in the middle. Germline V gene lookup returns CDR1 DFQATT and CDR2 SNEGSKA (reference sequence). The CDR3 sequence is CSARLGGGVRLADTQYF. CDR3 nucleotide sequence: TGCAGTGCTAGGCTCGGCGGGGGCGTTCGTTTGGCAGATACGCAGTATTTT.

The genes are TRBV20-1 and TRBJ1-1, with TRBD1 matching 7 bases. Germline assignment: CDR1 DFQATT and CDR2 SNEGSKA (reference sequence). The CDR3 sequence is 13 residues long. V trimming: 6 bases; J trimming: 4 bases; junction bases outside the gene matches: 8. The CDR3 DNA sequence: TGCAGTGCCCAGGGGGGGACGGGCACTGAAGCTTTCTTT. It translates to CSAQGGTGTEAFF.

Only a few counts were recorded for this clonotype. The CDR3 reads CSARDWKRSAQETQYF. DNA for the CDR3: TGCAGTGCTAGAGATTGGAAGCGGAGTGCTCAAGAGACCCAGTACTTC. J is TRBJ2-5 and V is TRBV20-1, with D perhaps TRBD2 (5 bases). The germline V and J ends were trimmed by 0 bases and 2 bases, with 16 bases remaining between them. Germline V gene sequence: CDR1 DFQATT, CDR2 SNEGSKA (reference sequence). This CDR3 contains 16 residues.

The chain couples TRBV7-9 to TRBJ2-6; D is possibly TRBD1 (6 bases). Per germline, CDR1 SEHNR and CDR2 FQNEAQ (reference sequence). Trimming left V 3 bases short and J 0 bases short, with 12 bases between. This CDR3 has 17 amino acids. CDR3 protein: CASSFGQFTSGANVLTF. CDR3 sequence (DNA): TGTGCCAGCAGCTTTGGACAGTTCACCTCTGGGGCCAACGTCCTGACTTTC.

This clonotype came up a few times. This rearrangement joins TRBV15 to TRBJ1-4; 11 nucleotides match TRBD1. The V segment lost 2 bases and the J segment 7 bases; nucleotides outside the gene matches: 9. This CDR3 region has 17 residues. Per germline, CDR1 LNHNV and CDR2 YYDKDF (reference sequence). The CDR3 bases are TGTGCCACCAGCAGACCGCATGGACAGGGGGCTCGTGAAAAACTGTTTTTT. Protein product: CATSRPHGQGAREKLFF.

This clonotype was counted a few times. V and J are TRBV29-1 and TRBJ2-5; maybe TRBD1 (5 bases). Judging by the DNA end, TRBJ2-1 fits better; the J call may be wrong. This CDR3 has 13 residues. Germline V gene lookup returns CDR1 SQVTM and CDR2 ANQGSEA. CDR3 coding DNA: TGCAGCGTTCCGGAGACAGCGAGCAATGAGCAGTTCTTC. Encoded protein: CSVPETASNEQFF.

This rearrangement joins TRBV7-2 to TRBJ2-5, with 10 bases that match TRBD2. Germline V gives CDR1 SGHTA, CDR2 FQGNSA. Trimming at V came to 6 bases and at J to 5 bases, leaving 18 bases not matched to a gene. The CDR3 is 18 residues long. CDR3 bases: TGTGCCAGCAGAATCCTAGCGGGAGCGCTAACCCCCTGGGAGACCCAGTACTTC. Amino acid sequence: CASRILAGALTPWETQYF.

This rearrangement joins TRBV5-1 to TRBJ2-3; 14 bases are shared with TRBD2. Germline CDR1 is SGHRS and CDR2 is YFSETQ. The CDR3 is 17 amino acids. J was trimmed by 2 bases and V by 4 bases; bases with no gene match: 6. The CDR3 sequence: CASSIGLAGGLTDTQYF. CDR3 DNA sequence: TGCGCCAGCAGCATCGGACTAGCGGGGGGCCTCACAGATACGCAGTATTTT.

The chain carries TRBV29-1 and TRBJ1-6; D unclear. This CDR3 has 14 residues. Trimming pared 5 bases from V and 4 bases from J, leaving 12 bases between. Per the germline V gene, CDR1 is SQVTM and CDR2 is ANQGSEA. Here the CDR3 DNA reads TGCAGCGTTCAAGCGTCTGATTATAATTCACCCCTCCACTTT. Translating gives CSVQASDYNSPLHF.

This chain links TRBV5-1 with TRBJ1-1; maybe TRBD1 (5 bases). Trimming stripped 5 bases from V and 4 bases from J, with 15 bases between. CDR1 and CDR2 from the germline V gene are SGHRS and YFSETQ. The CDR3 covers 14 residues. The CDR3 loop reads CASRPDTSSTEAFF. CDR3 in DNA: TGCGCCAGCAGACCGGACACTTCCAGCACTGAAGCTTTCTTT.

This clonotype was observed a handful of times. For the CDR3, the DNA is TGTGCCAGTAGTCGGCAGGCCGACATGAACACTGAAGCTTTCTTT. As protein: CASSRQADMNTEAFF. The J gene is TRBJ1-1, the V gene TRBV19; D ambiguous. Trimming took off 5 bases at V and 0 bases at J, with 13 bases between the two ends. CDR3 size: 15 residues. In germline, CDR1 is LNHDA, CDR2 SQIVND (reference sequence).

The chain couples TRBV13 to TRBJ1-6, with D maybe TRBD1 (5 bases). Germline-derived CDR1 and CDR2 are PRHDT and FYEKMQ (reference sequence). The V gene lost 0 bases and the J gene lost 5 bases, with 11 bases spanning the gap. The CDR3 totals 16 residues. Here the CDR3 reads CASSLGLDSHNSPLHF. The CDR3 DNA is TGTGCCAGCAGCTTAGGCCTCGACAGTCATAATTCACCCCTCCACTTT.

V gene TRBV6-5 combines with J gene TRBJ2-1, with D possibly matching TRBD2 (6 bases). The V end was cut by 2 bases, the J end by 15 bases, with 17 bases between. The length of the CDR3 is 13 residues. CDR1 is MNHEY, CDR2 SVGAGI, per germline. CDR3 residues: CASSYGGVATPFF. CDR3 nucleotide sequence: TGTGCCAGCAGTTACGGAGGGGTGGCTACCCCGTTCTTC.

Only one count was recorded for this clonotype. The chain employs TRBV27 and TRBJ1-5; D unclear. There are 14 residues in the CDR3. With 2 bases removed from V and 6 bases from J, the gap between germline ends came to 11 bases. In germline, CDR1 is MNHEY, CDR2 SMNVEV (reference sequence). The CDR3 spells CASSLGTRGQPQHF. The CDR3 coding sequence is TGTGCCAGCAGTTTAGGAACTCGGGGTCAGCCCCAGCATTTT.

The gene calls are TRBV7-9 and TRBJ2-2, with D unclear. Trimming stripped 8 bases from V and 0 bases from J, with 13 bases between. The CDR3 covers 15 residues. Germline V lookup: CDR1 SEHNR, CDR2 FQNEAQ (reference sequence). For the CDR3, the DNA is TGTGCCAGCCACGTCTGGCGGACGAACACCGGGGAGCTGTTTTTT. Its translation is CASHVWRTNTGELFF.